A selection of T cell receptor beta chains follows, all from one sample in a study of beta chain features in type 1 diabetes. The method was immunoSEQ multiplex PCR; TCRdb's version includes in-frame clones alone and lacks a portion of them. Among a few hundred thousand clones listed, around an eighth were seen once. The sequencing sample was made of naive CD4+ T cells from blood. The receptors derive from a woman aged 18-29 years with type 1 diabetes. Each CDR3 is given with its conserved first and last residue. The D gene is left open where the match is weak. Size is stated for part of the rows, as once, few or many counts, or as a class when the clone is expanded.

v_call,j_call,d_call,clone_size,cdr3_nt,cdr3_aa
TRBV2,TRBJ1-5,NA,few,TGTGCCAGCAGAAGGGGTAGCAATCAGCCCCAGCATTTT,CASRRGSNQPQHF
TRBV9,TRBJ2-3,TRBD2,NA,TGTGCCAGCAGCAAGGGACTAGTAGGCACAGATACGCAGTATTTT,CASSKGLVGTDTQYF
TRBV7-8,TRBJ2-3,TRBD2,few,TGTGCCAGCAACACACTAGCGGGAGGAGAGGATACGCAGTATTTT,CASNTLAGGEDTQYF
TRBV27,TRBJ1-1,TRBD1,NA,TGTGCCAGCAGTCCGGGGACAGTATCTGAAGCTTTCTTT,CASSPGTVSEAFF
TRBV29-1,TRBJ1-1,NA,NA,TGCAGCGTTGACGGGAACACTGAAGCTTTCTTT,CSVDGNTEAFF
TRBV29-1,TRBJ2-5,TRBD1,few,TGCAGCGTTGTTCCTGCCCGGACAGGCGTACAAGAGACCCAGTACTTC,CSVVPARTGVQETQYF
TRBV29-1,TRBJ2-3,NA,NA,TGCAGCGTCTTATTTCGGGAGAAGGGCACAGATACGCAGTATTTT,CSVLFREKGTDTQYF
TRBV30,TRBJ1-5,TRBD1,NA,TGTGCCTGGAGTCGGGACAGGGTAGGGAGCAATCAGCCCCAGCATTTT,CAWSRDRVGSNQPQHF
TRBV30,TRBJ2-4,NA,few,TGTGCCTGGAGTGGCGGACTAGCCAAAAACATTCAGTACTTC,CAWSGGLAKNIQYF
TRBV7-2,TRBJ2-1,NA,few,TGTGCCAGCAGCCCCGCCAGCGGAATCAATGAGCAGTTCTTC,CASSPASGINEQFF
TRBV6-5,TRBJ2-4,TRBD1,few,TGTGCCAGCAGTCAGGGGGAAAACATTCAGTACTTC,CASSQGENIQYF
TRBV11-2,TRBJ2-1,TRBD2,NA,TGTGCCAGCAGCCCCCCGAGCGGGAGATTCTACAATGAGCAGTTCTTC,CASSPPSGRFYNEQFF
TRBV15,TRBJ2-2,TRBD1,NA,TGTGCCACCAGCAGAGATCCGACAGGGGAAACCACCGGGGAGCTGTTTTTT,CATSRDPTGETTGELFF
TRBV11-3,TRBJ2-3,TRBD2,NA,TGTGCCAGCAGCTTCGGGGGAGGGCCGGGAGATACGCAGTATTTT,CASSFGGGPGDTQYF
TRBV12-5,TRBJ1-1,NA,few,TGTGCTAGCGAGGCTTACGGGTCTGAAGCTTTCTTT,CASEAYGSEAFF
TRBV27,TRBJ1-5,TRBD1,few,TGTGCCAGCGGTGACGACAGGGGAGGTCAGCCCCAGCATTTT,CASGDDRGGQPQHF